The 23 T cell receptor beta chains below were found in one sample sequenced in a study of response to subunit inactivated influenza vaccine. MiXCR was run by TCRdb on the RT-PCR reads, yielding one entry per CDR3 protein. The profile covers about 540,000 distinct CDR3 sequences, with under 30% appearing a single time and 2.5% to 3.5% taken by the ten largest. These data were also filed under a second study, of T cells expressing NK-cell markers. That work adds: The authors generated TCR beta cDNA through 5'RACE template switching with UMIs.

The source was CD4+ T cells sorted from PBMCs, collected 12 days after vaccination. The receptors here all came from a man aged 50 or older who received an inactivated influenza vaccine.

This clonotype was observed many times. V usage is TRBV5-5 and J usage is TRBJ2-7, with TRBD1 matching 9 bases. The CDR3 extends over 16 amino acids. Germline CDR1 reads SGHKS; CDR2 reads YYEKEE (reference sequence). With 0 bases clipped from V and 4 bases from J, the junction kept 8 bases outside the gene matches. The CDR3 here is CASSLATGGAEYEQYF. The CDR3 DNA follows: TGTGCCAGCAGCTTGGCTACAGGGGGCGCAGAGTACGAGCAGTACTTC.

The V call is TRBV6-2 or TRBV6-3, the J call TRBJ1-1, with TRBD1 matching over 9 bases. Germline CDR1 is MNHEY and CDR2 is SVGEGT. The CDR3 spans 19 residues. The ends lost 1 base at V and 4 bases at J; junction bases unmatched: 16. CDR3 region: CASSYLLLRGQGRATEAFF. The CDR3 DNA reads as TGTGCCAGCAGTTACTTGCTCCTCCGCGGACAGGGGCGAGCCACTGAAGCTTTCTTT.

The chain links TRBV7-2 to TRBJ1-1; D remains ambiguous. The CDR3 consists of 13 residues. V lost 5 bases and J 10 bases, leaving 17 bases between the germline ends. The V gene's germline CDR1 is SGHTA and CDR2 FQGNSA. The CDR3 sequence: CASSPGSGWGAFF. In DNA form, the CDR3 reads TGTGCCAGCAGCCCGGGAAGCGGATGGGGAGCTTTCTTT.

This clonotype was observed at least ten times. The genes are TRBV5-1 and TRBJ2-6; D gene unclear. The CDR3 is 16 residues long. The ends were cut back, 0 bases at V and 0 bases at J, with 7 bases in the middle. Germline loops: CDR1 SGHRS, CDR2 YFSETQ. DNA for the CDR3: TGCGCCAGCAGCTTGGCCCTGCTCTCTGGGGCCAACGTCCTGACTTTC. Translating gives CASSLALLSGANVLTF.

This clonotype has only a few counts. J is TRBJ2-7 and V is TRBV7-9; D is unclear. The V end was cut by 4 bases, the J end by 3 bases, with 10 bases between. The germline V gene has CDR1 SEHNR and CDR2 FQNEAQ (reference sequence). CDR3 length: 13 amino acids. CDR3 residues: CASSSGPGYEQYF. The CDR3, as DNA: TGTGCCAGCAGCTCCGGACCTGGCTACGAGCAGTACTTC.

This clonotype was observed a few times. This chain joins TRBV5-1 and TRBJ1-1; D is perhaps TRBD1 (6 bases). V lost 6 bases and J 0 bases, leaving 12 bases between the germline ends. CDR1 is SGHRS and CDR2 is YFSETQ in the germline V gene. This CDR3 region has 14 residues. For the CDR3, the DNA is TGCGCCAGCAAGGGGACACAGATGAACACTGAAGCTTTCTTT. This sequence encodes CASKGTQMNTEAFF.

Remarks on this clonotype: The germline gene is not matched at one end of the junction; a read error may be the cause. This chain connects TRBV15 to TRBJ2-1; TRBD1 matches 10 bases. Germline CDR1 LNHNV, CDR2 YYDKDF (reference sequence). The CDR3 has 15 residues. CDR3 region: CATSRRRDRGNVQFF. The CDR3 coding sequence is TGTGCCACCAGCAGACGAAGGGACAGGGGCAATGTGCAGTTCTTC.

The chain recombines TRBV3-1 with TRBJ1-2; tentatively, D is TRBD1 (5 bases). Germline V gives CDR1 LGHDT, CDR2 YNNKEL (reference sequence). The CDR3 has 16 amino acids. Trimming pared 1 base from V and 4 bases from J, leaving 16 bases between. DNA for the CDR3: TGTGCCAGCAGCCAAGCGGCAACAGGCTTGTTCTATGGCTACACCTTC. Protein sequence: CASSQAATGLFYGYTF.

This clonotype was picked up a small number of times. V usage is TRBV10-3 and J usage is TRBJ2-1, with D perhaps TRBD1 or TRBD2 (6 bases each). The germline V and J ends were trimmed by 3 bases and 0 bases, with 12 bases remaining between them. Germline loops: CDR1 ENHRY, CDR2 SYGVKD. This CDR3 is built from 16 residues. The DNA for the CDR3 is TGTGCCATCAGTGATTCTAAGGGGGGCTCCTACAATGAGCAGTTCTTC. Residues: CAISDSKGGSYNEQFF.

This clonotype appeared a few times. The chain recombines TRBV7-6 with TRBJ2-2, with D unclear. Trimming took off 2 bases at V and 1 base at J, with 11 bases between the two ends. CDR3 length: 16 amino acids. Germline CDR1 reads SGHVS; CDR2 reads FNYEAQ. CDR3: CASSLSAGKNTGELFF. CDR3 coding DNA: TGTGCCAGCAGCTTATCGGCAGGAAAGAACACCGGGGAGCTGTTTTTT.

This clonotype was recorded many times. V gene TRBV4-1 combines with J gene TRBJ2-3; D is perhaps TRBD1 or TRBD2 (6 bases each). Germline V gene sequence: CDR1 MGHRA, CDR2 YSYEKL. The CDR3 loop spans 14 amino acids. V was shortened by 7 bases and J by 2 bases, with 13 bases between the two germline ends. CDR3 nucleotide sequence: TGCGCCAGCATCGGGGGCAGGGACACAGATACGCAGTATTTT. This gives the protein CASIGGRDTDTQYF.

This clonotype came up a few times. The V and J genes are TRBV6-2 or TRBV6-3 and TRBJ2-1; D is perhaps TRBD2 (6 bases). Germline CDR1 is MNHEY and CDR2 is SVGEGT. Trimming cost V 7 bases and J 2 bases, with 9 bases left between them. The CDR3 extends over 13 amino acids. CDR3 bases: TGTGCCAGCAAAACGGGAGCCTACAATGAGCAGTTCTTC. Its protein product is CASKTGAYNEQFF.

The rearrangement uses TRBV10-3 and TRBJ1-6, with 9 bases matching TRBD1. V lost 3 bases, J lost 8 bases, and 8 bases stayed unmatched. The CDR3 totals 16 residues. Germline V gives CDR1 ENHRY, CDR2 SYGVKD. CDR3 nucleotides: TGTGCCATCAGTGATGGGACAGGGTTTGGTGATTCACCCCTCCACTTT. It encodes CAISDGTGFGDSPLHF.

The chain employs TRBV7-9 and TRBJ1-1; D gene uncertain. Germline V gene data show CDR1 as SEHNR and CDR2 as FQNEAQ (reference sequence). The CDR3 spans 14 residues. The ends were cut back, 6 bases at V and 1 base at J, with 12 bases in the middle. The CDR3 spells CASSLTNRNTEAFF. The DNA for the CDR3 is TGTGCCAGCAGTCTTACGAATAGGAACACTGAAGCTTTCTTT. Full variable domain (rest looked up from reference TRBV7-9 and TRBJ1-1): DTGVSQNPRHKITKRGQNVTFRCDPISEHNRLYWYRQTLGQGPEFLTYFQNEAQLEKSRLLSDRFSAERPKGSFSTLEIQRTEQGDSAMYLCASSLTNRNTEAFFGQGTRLTVV.

This clonotype has a handful of counts. CDR3 sequence reads: CASNRLAGGQETQYF. As DNA, the CDR3 is TGTGCCAGCAACCGACTAGCGGGAGGACAAGAGACCCAGTACTTC. The chain combines TRBV7-2 with TRBJ2-5; 13 bases line up with TRBD2. V lost 7 bases, J lost 2 bases, and 4 bases stayed unmatched. There are 15 residues in the CDR3. CDR1 SGHTA and CDR2 FQGNSA come from the germline V gene.

This clonotype was seen many times. V usage is TRBV7-2 and J usage is TRBJ2-1; D is tentatively TRBD1 or TRBD2 (5 bases each). Germline lookup yields CDR1 SGHTA and CDR2 FQGNSA. This CDR3 region has 14 residues. Trimming took off 5 bases at V and 13 bases at J, with 21 bases between the two ends. CDR3 protein: CASSPQPDGTRQFF. The CDR3 nucleotides read TGTGCCAGCAGCCCCCAGCCCGATGGGACCAGACAGTTCTTC.

In its sample, this clonotype was seen a few times. The chain joins TRBV6-9 to TRBJ1-1, with 7 bases lining up with TRBD1. This CDR3 has 14 amino acids. Germline CDR1 MNHGY, CDR2 SVAAGI. CDR3 DNA: TGTGTCCCCTCCAATACAGGGGCGAACACTGAAGCTTTCTTT. Protein: CVPSNTGANTEAFF.

This clonotype was observed a handful of times. This chain uses TRBV6-1 with TRBJ2-1; D perhaps matches TRBD1 (6 bases). V was pared by 5 bases and J by 6 bases, with 8 bases between. CDR1 is MNHNS and CDR2 is SASEGT in the germline V gene. CDR3 length: 12 residues. The DNA for the CDR3 is TGTGCCAGCAGTCCGGACAGCAATGAGCAGTTCTTC. Its translation: CASSPDSNEQFF.

This clonotype was found many times. The CDR3 DNA reads as TGTGCCAGCAGCTTGGACCCTAAAAGGGCGGGGAATGAGCAGTTCTTC. Its protein is CASSLDPKRAGNEQFF. V and J are TRBV5-6 and TRBJ2-1, with a weak D call TRBD2 (6 bases). Germline V lookup: CDR1 SGHDT, CDR2 YYEEEE. Trimming pared 0 bases from V and 7 bases from J, leaving 17 bases between. The CDR3 has 16 amino acids. The full variable domain, completed using reference TRBV5-6 and TRBJ2-1, is DAGVTQSPTHLIKTRGQQVTLRCSPKSGHDTVSWYQQALGQGPQFIFQYYEEEERQRGNFPDRFSGHQFPNYSSELNVNALLLGDSALYLCASSLDPKRAGNEQFFGPGTRLTVL.

This clonotype was picked up many times. V usage is TRBV7-9 and J usage is TRBJ2-1; D remains unclear. Germline V gene lookup returns CDR1 SEHNR and CDR2 FQNEAQ (reference sequence). This CDR3 spans 13 amino acids. Between the trimmed V and J ends, which lost 3 bases and 15 bases, there was a span of 18 bases. The DNA for the CDR3 is TGTGCCAGCAGCTTGGGTCTGAAAGATTCTGGGTTCTTC. Translating gives CASSLGLKDSGFF.

The chain couples TRBV20-1 to TRBJ2-1; TRBD2 is a possible D gene (6 bases). V was shortened by 8 bases and J by 5 bases, with 13 bases between the two germline ends. Looked up from germline, CDR1 is DFQATT and CDR2 is SNEGSKA (reference sequence). CDR3 length equals 12 residues. CDR3 protein: CSPSSVNNEQFF. The CDR3 coding sequence is TGCAGTCCATCTAGCGTCAACAATGAGCAGTTCTTC.

This clonotype was detected a few times. The chain has TRBV20-1 and TRBJ2-7; D perhaps matches TRBD1 (6 bases). Germline assignment: CDR1 DFQATT and CDR2 SNEGSKA (reference sequence). The CDR3 runs 14 residues. The V end was cut by 3 bases, the J end by 2 bases, with 14 bases between. CDR3 sequence (DNA): TGCAGTGCTAGTTCAGGGACACGGACCTACGAGCAGTACTTC. Translating gives CSASSGTRTYEQYF.

This clonotype occurred a few times. The CDR3: CASSLAVNYNEQFF. CDR3 nucleotides: TGCGCCAGCAGCTTGGCCGTCAACTACAATGAGCAGTTCTTC. This rearrangement joins TRBV5-1 to TRBJ2-1; D unclear. V shed 0 bases and J shed 3 bases, with 7 bases lying between them. The CDR3 runs to 14 residues. Germline-derived CDR1 and CDR2 are SGHRS and YFSETQ.